These T cell receptor beta chains were read from a single sample in a study of shared clonotypes between healthy human individuals. This table comes from immunoSEQ multiplex PCR, and its TCRdb copy is limited to in-frame clones, with some not included. The sample records about 1 million clones, about three quarters being singletons. The sample was memory CD4+ T cells sorted from blood. These receptors were collected from a man aged 18 to 29 in good health. Each CDR3 is given with its conserved first and last residue. Fields, in order: V gene, clone size, CDR3 length, D gene, J gene, CDR3 protein, CDR3 DNA. A D gene is named only where the DNA matches it firmly. Rows give clone size only sometimes, using once, few, many, or a class for an expanded clone.

TRBV10-3	.	17	TRBD2	TRBJ2-1	CAISESLLADPYNEQFF	TGTGCCATCAGTGAGTCCCTCCTAGCGGACCCTTACAATGAGCAGTTCTTC
TRBV7-2	once	14	.	TRBJ2-2	CASSLRTNPGELFF	TGTGCCAGCAGCTTACGGACTAACCCCGGGGAGCTGTTTTTT
TRBV30	.	11	.	TRBJ1-3	CAWRGENTIYF	TGTGCCTGGAGGGGGGAGAACACCATATATTTT
TRBV30	.	13	.	TRBJ1-1	CAWREGFGAEAFF	TGTGCCTGGAGGGAGGGATTTGGGGCTGAAGCTTTCTTT
TRBV5-1	.	12	.	TRBJ2-3	CASSLPGDTQYF	TGCGCCAGCAGCCTCCCGGGGGATACGCAGTATTTT
TRBV9	.	15	TRBD2	TRBJ2-1	CASSISGDFYNEQFF	TGTGCCAGCAGCATCAGCGGGGATTTCTACAATGAGCAGTTCTTC
TRBV6-4	.	13	.	TRBJ2-3	CASSEARGDTQYF	TGTGCCAGCAGTGAGGCCAGGGGAGATACGCAGTATTTT
TRBV30	.	12	.	TRBJ2-5	CAWSVPPETQYF	TGTGCCTGGAGTGTACCCCCAGAGACCCAGTACTTC
TRBV27	few	15	.	TRBJ1-5	CASSRGGTVNQPQHF	TGTGCCAGCAGTCGGGGCGGGACGGTCAATCAGCCCCAGCATTTT
TRBV7-9	.	14	TRBD1	TRBJ1-1	CASREGQGRTEAFF	TGTGCCAGCAGGGAAGGACAGGGGAGGACTGAAGCTTTCTTT
TRBV19	once	14	.	TRBJ2-3	CASSTSQVTDTQYF	TGTGCCAGTAGTACCTCACAGGTCACAGATACGCAGTATTTT
TRBV18	.	14	TRBD1	TRBJ1-2	CASSPGTETYGYTF	TGTGCCAGCTCACCAGGGACAGAGACTTATGGCTACACCTTC
TRBV5-1	few	18	.	TRBJ2-2	CASRSLLFDRYVTGELFF	TGCGCCAGCAGGTCGCTTTTATTTGACAGGTACGTGACCGGGGAGCTGTTTTTT
TRBV2	once	12	.	TRBJ2-1	CASRFRYNEQFF	TGTGCCAGCAGGTTCAGGTACAATGAGCAGTTCTTC
TRBV7-2	.	13	TRBD1	TRBJ2-4	CASSLGTGNIQYF	TGTGCCAGCAGCCTCGGGACAGGGAACATTCAGTACTTC
TRBV18	.	14	.	TRBJ1-6	CASSPGYLDSPLHF	TGTGCCAGCTCACCAGGTTATCTGGATTCACCCCTCCACTTT
TRBV7-2	.	16	TRBD2	TRBJ2-5	CASSPSSGRSQETQYF	TGTGCCAGCAGCCCATCTAGCGGGAGGTCCCAAGAGACCCAGTACTTC
TRBV28	.	14	.	TRBJ1-4	CASSRGLRGEKLFF	TGTGCCAGCAGTCGGGGGCTGAGAGGGGAAAAACTGTTTTTT
TRBV10-1	.	15	TRBD2	TRBJ2-5	CASSPMPGLGETQYF	TGCGCCAGCAGTCCCATGCCGGGACTAGGGGAGACCCAGTACTTC
TRBV6-4	.	11	.	TRBJ2-2	CPDGNTGELFF	TGTCCCGACGGGAACACCGGGGAGCTGTTTTTT
TRBV2	.	13	.	TRBJ2-2	CASRGSVTGELFF	TGTGCCAGCAGGGGGAGCGTAACCGGGGAGCTGTTTTTT
TRBV28	.	15	TRBD1	TRBJ2-4	CASSSWTGEEDIQYF	TGTGCCAGCAGTTCGTGGACAGGGGAAGAAGACATTCAGTACTTC
TRBV7-8	.	15	TRBD1	TRBJ1-1	CASSSLTGASTEAFF	TGTGCCAGCAGCTCCTTAACAGGGGCGAGCACTGAAGCTTTCTTT
TRBV7-8	many	15	.	TRBJ1-1	CASSLDEVRATEAFF	TGTGCCAGCAGCTTAGATGAGGTCCGGGCCACTGAAGCTTTCTTT
TRBV10-3	.	13	.	TRBJ2-7	CAIMRGISYEQYF	TGTGCCATCATGAGGGGAATCTCCTACGAGCAGTACTTC
TRBV28	.	15	.	TRBJ1-5	CASSPVSNGNQPQHF	TGTGCCAGCAGTCCCGTCTCCAACGGTAATCAGCCCCAGCATTTT
TRBV2	.	13	.	TRBJ2-2	CASSPQVTGELFF	TGTGCCAGCAGCCCCCAGGTGACCGGGGAGCTGTTTTTT
TRBV18	.	14	.	TRBJ2-7	CASSPGTASYEQYF	TGTGCCAGCTCACCAGGGACCGCCTCCTACGAGCAGTACTTC
TRBV5-4	.	16	TRBD1	TRBJ1-4	CASSPGQGVANEKLFF	TGTGCCAGCAGCCCCGGACAGGGGGTGGCTAATGAAAAACTGTTTTTT
TRBV7-2	.	16	TRBD2	TRBJ2-5	CASSFGSGGPQETQYF	TGTGCCAGCAGCTTCGGCAGCGGGGGTCCTCAAGAGACCCAGTACTTC
TRBV5-1	.	18	TRBD1	TRBJ2-2	CASSLALSAGGDTGELFF	TGCGCCAGCAGCTTGGCTTTATCGGCAGGGGGCGACACCGGGGAGCTGTTTTTT
TRBV14	.	14	.	TRBJ2-3	CASSQRTVTDTQYF	TGTGCCAGCAGCCAACGGACAGTAACAGATACGCAGTATTTT
TRBV2	many	12	.	TRBJ2-5	CASGTMHETQYF	TGTGCCAGCGGGACGATGCACGAGACCCAGTACTTC
TRBV7-2	.	16	.	TRBJ2-3	CASSLGRSIRTDTQYF	TGTGCCAGCAGCTTGGGTCGATCAATCAGAACAGATACGCAGTATTTT
TRBV19	few	14	.	TRBJ1-1	CASSDGGHTTEAFF	TGTGCCAGTAGCGACGGGGGGCATACGACTGAAGCTTTCTTT
TRBV27	.	21	TRBD1	TRBJ2-4	CASSSQSSRGQGNGAKNIQYF	TGTGCCAGCAGTTCCCAATCTTCCCGGGGACAGGGTAACGGAGCCAAAAACATTCAGTACTTC
TRBV5-1	.	18	TRBD2	TRBJ2-4	CASSPGLANPLTKNIQYF	TGCGCCAGCAGCCCGGGACTAGCTAATCCCTTAACCAAAAACATTCAGTACTTC
TRBV5-1	.	17	TRBD1	TRBJ1-1	CASGRQGSFTLNTEAFF	TGCGCCAGCGGACGACAGGGGAGTTTTACCCTGAACACTGAAGCTTTCTTT
TRBV5-1	once	15	.	TRBJ2-3	CASSLTGALTDTQYF	TGCGCCAGCAGCTTGACGGGGGCCCTCACAGATACGCAGTATTTT
TRBV6-1	.	14	TRBD1	TRBJ1-1	CASREQGATTEAFF	TGTGCCAGCAGGGAGCAGGGGGCTACCACTGAAGCTTTCTTT
TRBV4-3	.	18	TRBD2	TRBJ2-3	CASSQALSTSGSTDTQYF	TGCGCCAGCAGCCAAGCCCTTTCGACTAGCGGTAGCACAGATACGCAGTATTTT
TRBV7-9	.	17	.	TRBJ2-2	CASTPQGSILITGELFF	TGTGCCAGCACCCCCCAAGGGAGTATCCTAATCACCGGGGAGCTGTTTTTT
TRBV23-1	.	16	.	TRBJ2-7	CASSPSRASRSYEQYF	TGCGCCAGCAGTCCTAGCCGGGCCTCAAGAAGCTACGAGCAGTACTTC
TRBV15	many	16	.	TRBJ2-3	CATSRGAASGPDTQYF	TGTGCCACCAGCAGAGGTGCCGCTTCAGGCCCAGATACGCAGTATTTT
TRBV5-1	many	15	TRBD2	TRBJ2-3	CASRDGTSGTDTQYF	TGCGCCAGCAGGGATGGGACTAGCGGAACAGATACGCAGTATTTT
TRBV2	.	14	TRBD1	TRBJ2-5	CASSRTGVEETQYF	TGTGCCAGCAGCCGGACAGGGGTGGAAGAGACCCAGTACTTC
TRBV2	few	12	.	TRBJ1-1	CASSKGNTEAFF	TGTGCCAGCAGTAAGGGGAACACTGAAGCTTTCTTT
TRBV12-2	.	16	.	TRBJ1-5	CASRLPVRASNQPQHF	TGTGCAAGTCGCTTACCGGTGAGGGCAAGCAATCAGCCCCAGCATTTT
TRBV11-2	.	12	.	TRBJ1-4	CASSLDGEKLFF	TGTGCCAGCAGCTTAGATGGTGAAAAACTGTTTTTT
TRBV6-1	.	13	.	TRBJ1-1	CASRWGRNTEAFF	TGTGCCAGCAGATGGGGACGGAACACTGAAGCTTTCTTT
TRBV9	.	15	.	TRBJ2-5	CASSASRLVGETQYF	TGTGCCAGCAGCGCGTCTCGACTAGTTGGGGAGACCCAGTACTTC
TRBV7-8	.	16	.	TRBJ1-5	CASSLAGRASNQPQHF	TGTGCCAGCAGCTTAGCGGGCAGGGCTTCAAATCAGCCCCAGCATTTT
TRBV27	.	14	.	TRBJ1-4	CASSPGPSHGKLFF	TGTGCCAGCAGTCCGGGACCCTCACACGGAAAACTGTTTTTT
TRBV5-1	.	15	TRBD1	TRBJ2-7	CASTLSGQASYEQYF	TGCGCCAGCACCCTCTCTGGACAGGCGAGCTACGAGCAGTACTTC
TRBV30	.	15	TRBD1	TRBJ1-5	CAWSHRDRGHQPQHF	TGTGCCTGGAGTCACCGGGACAGGGGGCATCAGCCCCAGCATTTT
TRBV15	.	17	TRBD1	TRBJ2-5	CATSREGGTGEQETQYF	TGTGCCACCAGCAGAGAAGGCGGGACAGGGGAGCAAGAGACCCAGTACTTC
TRBV4-1	.	13	TRBD1	TRBJ2-7	CAGIQGSGDEQYF	TGCGCCGGCATACAGGGGAGTGGAGACGAGCAGTACTTC
TRBV5-4	.	13	TRBD1	TRBJ1-2	CASSQTGIYGYTF	TGTGCCAGCAGCCAGACAGGGATCTATGGCTACACCTTC
TRBV13	.	16	TRBD1	TRBJ1-6	CASSADRDPYNSPLHF	TGTGCCAGCAGCGCAGACAGGGACCCCTATAATTCACCCCTCCACTTT
TRBV30	.	14	.	TRBJ1-6	CAWSGGFENSPLHF	TGTGCCTGGAGTGGGGGCTTTGAGAATTCACCCCTCCACTTT